The clone carrying this T cell receptor (beta chain) was seen a single time. Other nucleotide sequences from this sample produce the same CDR3. This record belongs to a study of shared clonotypes between healthy human individuals. From CD4+ cells came CD45RA+ naive and CD45RA-negative memory subsets. The assay was immunoSEQ multiplex PCR, and TCRdb's table has in-frame clones only and misses some. The sample lists about 960,000 clones; around 80% were seen once. The CDR3 totals 13 residues. The germline CDR1 and CDR2 sequences are MNHEY and SVGAGI. Trimming shortened V by 5 bases and J by 1 base, and 8 bases separated the two germline ends.

The clonotype comes from a man in his late teens or twenties in good health. The sample comprised memory CD4+ T cells sorted from blood. Subset in this sample: CD45RA-negative fraction. V gene TRBV6-5 combines with J gene TRBJ1-1; no firm D call. This CDR3 is CASSGRGNTEAFF. The CDR3 region has the DNA TGTGCCAGCAGTGGAAGAGGGAACACTGAAGCTTTCTTT.